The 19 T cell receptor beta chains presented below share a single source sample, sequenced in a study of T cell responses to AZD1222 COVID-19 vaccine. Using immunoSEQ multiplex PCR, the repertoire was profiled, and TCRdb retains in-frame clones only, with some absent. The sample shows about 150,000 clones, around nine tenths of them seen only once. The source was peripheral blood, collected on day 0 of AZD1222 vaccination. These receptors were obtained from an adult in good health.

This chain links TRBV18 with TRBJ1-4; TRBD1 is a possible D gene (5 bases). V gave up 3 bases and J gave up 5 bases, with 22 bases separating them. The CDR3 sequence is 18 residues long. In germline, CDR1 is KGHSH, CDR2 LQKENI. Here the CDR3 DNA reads TGTGCCAGCTCACCCCGAGGGAGGGCCACTACAGGAAATGAAAAACTGTTTTTT. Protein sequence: CASSPRGRATTGNEKLFF. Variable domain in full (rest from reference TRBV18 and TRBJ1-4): NAGVMQNPRHLVRRRGQEARLRCSPMKGHSHVYWYRQLPEEGLKFMVYLQKENIIDESGMPKERFSAEFPKEGPSILRIQQVVRGDSAAYFCASSPRGRATTGNEKLFFGSGTQLSVL.

For the CDR3, the DNA is TGTGCCAGCTCACCAACCCGTAACGCTAATAGCAATCAGCCCCAGCATTTT. Its translation is CASSPTRNANSNQPQHF. The rearrangement joins TRBV18 to TRBJ1-5; D is unresolved. CDR1 is KGHSH, CDR2 LQKENI, per germline. Trimming stripped 2 bases from V and 0 bases from J, with 14 bases between. CDR3 length: 17 amino acids.

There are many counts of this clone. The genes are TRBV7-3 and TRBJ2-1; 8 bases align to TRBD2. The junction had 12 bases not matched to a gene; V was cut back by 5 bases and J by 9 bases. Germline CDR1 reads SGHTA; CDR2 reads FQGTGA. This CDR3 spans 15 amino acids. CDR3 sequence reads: CASSPRLAGLAEQFF. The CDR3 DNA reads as TGTGCCAGCAGCCCGAGGTTAGCGGGGCTTGCTGAGCAGTTCTTC.

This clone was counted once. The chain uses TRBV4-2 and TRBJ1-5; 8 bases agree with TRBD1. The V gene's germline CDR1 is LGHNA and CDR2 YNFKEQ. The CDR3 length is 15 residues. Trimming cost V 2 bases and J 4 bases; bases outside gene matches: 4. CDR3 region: CASSQHTGGNQPQHF. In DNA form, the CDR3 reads TGTGCCAGCAGCCAACATACAGGGGGTAATCAGCCCCAGCATTTT.

The CDR3 loop reads CASSSTGPLSATQYF. For the CDR3, the DNA is TGTGCCAGCAGTAGTACGGGCCCCTTATCGGCTACGCAGTATTTT. The J gene is TRBJ2-3, the V gene TRBV6-6; D not resolved. The CDR3 spans 15 residues. Germline-derived CDR1 and CDR2 are MNHNY and SVGAGI (reference sequence). V was clipped by 5 bases and J by 8 bases, with 20 bases between them.

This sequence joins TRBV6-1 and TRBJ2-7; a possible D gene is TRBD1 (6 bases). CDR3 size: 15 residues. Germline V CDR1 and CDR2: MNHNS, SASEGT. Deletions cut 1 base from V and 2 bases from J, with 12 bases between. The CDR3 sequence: CASSEGGLYPYEQYF. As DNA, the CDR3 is TGTGCCAGCAGTGAAGGGGGGCTATATCCCTACGAGCAGTACTTC.

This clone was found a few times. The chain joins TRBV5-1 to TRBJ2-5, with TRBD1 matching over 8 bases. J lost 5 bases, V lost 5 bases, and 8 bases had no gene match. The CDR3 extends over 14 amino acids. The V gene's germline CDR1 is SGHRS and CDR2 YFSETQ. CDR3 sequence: CASRPQGAGETQYF. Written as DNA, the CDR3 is TGCGCCAGCAGACCCCAGGGGGCCGGTGAGACCCAGTACTTC. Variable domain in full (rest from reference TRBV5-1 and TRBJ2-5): KAGVTQTPRYLIKTRGQQVTLSCSPISGHRSVSWYQQTPGQGLQFLFEYFSETQRNKGNFPGRFSGRQFSNSRSEMNVSTLELGDSALYLCASRPQGAGETQYFGPGTRLLVL.

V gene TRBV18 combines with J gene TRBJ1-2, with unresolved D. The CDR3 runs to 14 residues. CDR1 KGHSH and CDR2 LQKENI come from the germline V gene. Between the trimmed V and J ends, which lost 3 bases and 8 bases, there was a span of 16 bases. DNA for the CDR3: TGTGCCAGCTCACCCATAGACCGGGTCGGGGGCTACACCTTC. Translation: CASSPIDRVGGYTF.

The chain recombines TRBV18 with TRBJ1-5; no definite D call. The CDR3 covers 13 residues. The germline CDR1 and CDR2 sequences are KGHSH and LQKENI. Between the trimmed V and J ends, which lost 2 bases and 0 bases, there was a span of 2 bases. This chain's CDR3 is CASSPNSNQPQHF. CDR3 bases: TGTGCCAGCTCACCAAATAGCAATCAGCCCCAGCATTTT.

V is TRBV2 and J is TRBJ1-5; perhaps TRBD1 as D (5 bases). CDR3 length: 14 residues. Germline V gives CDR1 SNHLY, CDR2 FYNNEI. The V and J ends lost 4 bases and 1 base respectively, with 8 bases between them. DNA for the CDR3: TGTGCCAGCAGTGTTGGGGGGAGCAATCAGCCCCAGCATTTT. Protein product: CASSVGGSNQPQHF.

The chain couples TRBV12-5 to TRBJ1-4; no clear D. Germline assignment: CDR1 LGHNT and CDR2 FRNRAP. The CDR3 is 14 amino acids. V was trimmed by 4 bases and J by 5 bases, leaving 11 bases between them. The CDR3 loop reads CASGSPLPNEKLFF. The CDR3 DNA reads TGTGCTAGTGGTTCCCCCCTTCCAAATGAAAAACTGTTTTTT.

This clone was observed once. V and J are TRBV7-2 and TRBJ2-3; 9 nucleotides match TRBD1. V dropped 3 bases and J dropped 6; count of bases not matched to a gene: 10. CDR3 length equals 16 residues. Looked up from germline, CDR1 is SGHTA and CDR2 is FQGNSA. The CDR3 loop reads CASSFLVQGAYDTQYF. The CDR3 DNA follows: TGTGCCAGCAGCTTCCTAGTACAGGGGGCTTATGATACGCAGTATTTT.

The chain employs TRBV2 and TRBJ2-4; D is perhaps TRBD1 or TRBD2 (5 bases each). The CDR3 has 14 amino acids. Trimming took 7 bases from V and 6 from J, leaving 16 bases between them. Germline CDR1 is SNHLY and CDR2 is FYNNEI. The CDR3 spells CASTPLAGRNIQYF. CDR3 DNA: TGTGCCAGCACCCCCCTGGCAGGGAGAAACATTCAGTACTTC.

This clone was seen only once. In DNA form, the CDR3 reads TGTGCCAGCAGCTGGGGGCTTAATAGCAATCAGCCCCAGCATTTT. Its translation: CASSWGLNSNQPQHF. The chain couples TRBV5-8 to TRBJ1-5, with D tentatively TRBD1 (6 bases). V gave up 3 bases and J gave up 0 bases, with 10 bases separating them. The germline V gene encodes CDR1 SGHTS and CDR2 YDEGEE. The CDR3 covers 15 residues.

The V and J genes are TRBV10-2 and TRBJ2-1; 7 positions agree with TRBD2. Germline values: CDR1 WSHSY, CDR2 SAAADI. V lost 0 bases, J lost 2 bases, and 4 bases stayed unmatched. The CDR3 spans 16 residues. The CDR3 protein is CASSESVGRPYNEQFF. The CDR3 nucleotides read TGCGCCAGCAGTGAGTCGGTCGGGAGGCCCTACAATGAGCAGTTCTTC.

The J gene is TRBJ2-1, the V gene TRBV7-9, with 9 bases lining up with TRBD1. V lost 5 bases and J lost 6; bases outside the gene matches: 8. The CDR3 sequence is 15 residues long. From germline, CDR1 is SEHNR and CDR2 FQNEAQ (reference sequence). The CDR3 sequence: CASSDRTGAGNEQFF. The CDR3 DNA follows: TGTGCCAGCAGCGACCGGACAGGGGCGGGCAATGAGCAGTTCTTC. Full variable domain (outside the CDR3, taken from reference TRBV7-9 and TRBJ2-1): DTGVSQNPRHKITKRGQNVTFRCDPISEHNRLYWYRQTLGQGPEFLTYFQNEAQLEKSRLLSDRFSAERPKGSFSTLEIQRTEQGDSAMYLCASSDRTGAGNEQFFGPGTRLTVL.

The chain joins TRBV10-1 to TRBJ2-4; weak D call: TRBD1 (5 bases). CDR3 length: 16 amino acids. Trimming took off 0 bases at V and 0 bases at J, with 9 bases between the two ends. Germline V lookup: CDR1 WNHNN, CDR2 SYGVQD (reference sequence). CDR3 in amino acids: CASSESGVPAKNIQYF. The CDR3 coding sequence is TGCGCCAGCAGTGAGTCAGGGGTCCCAGCCAAAAACATTCAGTACTTC.

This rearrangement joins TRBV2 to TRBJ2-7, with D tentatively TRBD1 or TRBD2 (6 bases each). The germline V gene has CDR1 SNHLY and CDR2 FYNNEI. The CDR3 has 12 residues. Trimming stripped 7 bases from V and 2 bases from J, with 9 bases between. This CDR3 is CASTGDTYEQYF. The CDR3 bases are TGTGCCAGCACGGGGGACACCTACGAGCAGTACTTC.

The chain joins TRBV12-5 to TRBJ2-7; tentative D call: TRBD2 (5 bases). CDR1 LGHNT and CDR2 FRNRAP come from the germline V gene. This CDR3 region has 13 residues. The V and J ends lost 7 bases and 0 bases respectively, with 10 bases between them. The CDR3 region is CASAAGLSYEQYF. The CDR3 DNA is TGTGCTAGTGCCGCCGGACTCTCCTACGAGCAGTACTTC.